This TCR beta chain was documented in a study of cytomegalovirus exposure and HLA in healthy donors. General study findings and limits: Researchers reported in a later analysis that common viral pathogens appeared linked to several top clusters. Roughly uniform depth of sequencing across donors was assumed in presence/absence analyses. When a later analysis was performed, an Asian-associated ancestry cluster reportedly had fewer N-insertions than the approximately 690-donor mean. Analysis performed later found over 15,000 TCR beta sequences associated with HLA alleles at 0.05 false discovery rate.

Germline V gene sequence: CDR1 LNHDA, CDR2 SQIVND (reference sequence). Deletions cut 7 bases from V and 7 bases from J, with 22 bases between. There are 16 residues in the CDR3. This clone was seen only a few times. What it binds is unknown. 60 Vbeta and 13 Jbeta primers were used in PCR. Assay used: immunoSEQ multiplex PCR; TCRdb lists only in-frame clones, some missing. The sample yields around 150,000 clones, 65% to 80% seen once. The TCR sequence derives from a woman in her 40s in good health and CMV-seronegative. The gene calls are TRBV19 and TRBJ1-4; possibly TRBD1 for D (5 bases). Sequencing was carried out using PBMCs. The CDR3 reads CASTREGSLHSEKLFF. The CDR3 region has the DNA TGTGCCAGTACCCGGGAGGGGTCCCTCCATAGTGAAAAACTGTTTTTT.